This TCR beta chain was retrieved from a study of T cell responses to AZD1222 COVID-19 vaccine. Study-wide results and caveats: Targets within unmutated variant regions were reportedly found for nearly half of spike-specific TCRs. Among the donors, most were white British and more were female, and clonal diversity was possibly underestimated.

TCRdb's copy holds only in-frame clones and misses some; the assay was immunoSEQ multiplex PCR. The table lists around 110,000 clones, roughly 92% of them singletons. Germline CDR1 and CDR2: SGDLS and YYNGEE. The CDR3 contains 14 residues. Deletions cut 4 bases from V and 2 bases from J, with 13 bases between. To note about this clone: What it binds is not known.

The origin of this receptor is an adult who received the AZD1222 COVID-19 vaccine. The chain is built from TRBV9 and TRBJ2-7; D unresolved. Sequenced here: peripheral blood, sampled 28 days after the second AZD1222 dose. The CDR3 nucleotides are TGTGCCAGCAGCCCCAACTACACTCCCTACGAGCAGTACTTC. Protein: CASSPNYTPYEQYF.